The source of this T cell receptor beta chain is a study of blood T cell repertoires in COVID-19. For the study at large: PBMCs, B-cell-depleted T cells, or T cells were the source of the cDNA or gDNA that made up the material.

Trimming removed 6 bases at V and 5 bases at J, with 13 bases between. From germline, CDR1 is ENHRY and CDR2 SYGVKD. The CDR3 covers 13 residues. TCRdb's copy holds only in-frame clones and misses some; the assay was immunoSEQ multiplex PCR. The sample has about 200,000 clones; about nine tenths are singletons. This sequence was found in a man aged 55 to 70 who had recovered from COVID-19. This chain links TRBV10-3 with TRBJ1-1; D might be TRBD1 (5 bases). What was sequenced was peripheral blood. In DNA, the CDR3 is TGTGCCATCAGCCCAGGGAGGTGGACTGAAGCTTTCTTT. It yields the protein CAISPGRWTEAFF.